The present T cell receptor beta chain was sequenced within a study of early T cells in non-severe SARS-CoV-2 infection. Study overall: Chains stayed unpaired after sequencing of bulk RNA from unsorted whole blood.

The germline V gene encodes CDR1 SGHTA and CDR2 FQGNSA. Trimming stripped 5 bases from V and 9 bases from J, with 11 bases between. The CDR3 runs to 12 residues. Study results and caveats: Reliance on VDJdb matching favored anti-spike CD8 responses; private and CD4 specificities were missed.

Individual cDNA molecules received unique molecular identifiers. TCRdb redid the calling of the 5' RACE reads with MiXCR, one entry per CDR3 protein. This sample has roughly 53,000 distinct CDR3 sequences, with about 10% found just once. This clonotype was counted only a few times. As yet, its antigen is unknown. The J gene is TRBJ1-5, the V gene TRBV7-2; D is uncertain. The sequenced material came from whole blood. This clonotype was sampled from an adult who was a healthcare worker with PCR-confirmed SARS-CoV-2 infection or an uninfected control (not recorded which). CDR3 sequence: CASSAGLGPQHF. The CDR3 DNA reads as TGTGCCAGCAGCGCCGGCCTAGGGCCCCAGCATTTT.